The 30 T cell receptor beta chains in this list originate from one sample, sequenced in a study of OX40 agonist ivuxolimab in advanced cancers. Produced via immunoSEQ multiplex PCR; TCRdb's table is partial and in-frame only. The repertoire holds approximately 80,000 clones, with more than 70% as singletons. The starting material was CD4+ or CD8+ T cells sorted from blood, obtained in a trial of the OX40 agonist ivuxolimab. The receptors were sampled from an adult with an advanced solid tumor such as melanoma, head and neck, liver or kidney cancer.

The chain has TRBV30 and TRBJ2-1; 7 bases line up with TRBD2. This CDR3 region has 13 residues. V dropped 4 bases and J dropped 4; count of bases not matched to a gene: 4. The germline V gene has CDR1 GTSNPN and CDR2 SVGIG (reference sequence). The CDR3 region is CAWKRTRYNEQFF. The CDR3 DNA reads TGTGCCTGGAAAAGGACTAGATACAATGAGCAGTTCTTC.

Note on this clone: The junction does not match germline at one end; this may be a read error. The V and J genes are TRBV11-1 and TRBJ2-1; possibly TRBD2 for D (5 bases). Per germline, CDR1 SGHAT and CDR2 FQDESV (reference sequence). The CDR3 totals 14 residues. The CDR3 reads CASSRRGSPGRILF. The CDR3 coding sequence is TGTGCCAGCAGCCGCCGGGGTAGTCCCGGCAGAATTCTCTTC.

The chain's CDR3 is CASSPTSYGYTF. In nucleotides, the CDR3 is TGTGCCAGCAGCCCAACGTCCTATGGCTACACCTTC. The chain links TRBV6-5 to TRBJ1-2, with D unresolved. The CDR3 spans 12 residues. V was cut by 6 bases and J by 4 bases, with 9 bases left in between. Germline values: CDR1 MNHEY, CDR2 SVGAGI.

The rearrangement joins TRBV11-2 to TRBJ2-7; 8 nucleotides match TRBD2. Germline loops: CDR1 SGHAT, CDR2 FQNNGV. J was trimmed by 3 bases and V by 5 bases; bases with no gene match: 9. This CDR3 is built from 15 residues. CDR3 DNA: TGTGCCAGCAGCGGGCTTGTTAGCGGGAACTACGAGCAGTACTTC. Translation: CASSGLVSGNYEQYF.

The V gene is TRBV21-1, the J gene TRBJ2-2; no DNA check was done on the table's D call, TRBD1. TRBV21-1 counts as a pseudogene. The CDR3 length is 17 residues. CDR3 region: CASSTGQQGSNTGELFF. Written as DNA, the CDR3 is TGTGCCAGCAGCACTGGGCAACAGGGCTCGAACACCGGGGAGCTGTTTTTT.

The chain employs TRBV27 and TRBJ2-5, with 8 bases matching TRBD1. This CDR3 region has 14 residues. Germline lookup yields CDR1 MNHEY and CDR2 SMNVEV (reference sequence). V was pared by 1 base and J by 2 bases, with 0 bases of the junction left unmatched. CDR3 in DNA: TGTGCCAGCAGTTTATACAGGGGGCAAGAGACCCAGTACTTC. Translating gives CASSLYRGQETQYF.

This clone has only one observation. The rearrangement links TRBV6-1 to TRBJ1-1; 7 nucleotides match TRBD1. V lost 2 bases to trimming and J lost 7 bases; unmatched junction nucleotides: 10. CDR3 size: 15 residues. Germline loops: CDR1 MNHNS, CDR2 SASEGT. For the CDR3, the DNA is TGTGCCAGCAGTGAAACGCCGACAGGGATAAATGAAGCTTTCTTT. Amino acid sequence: CASSETPTGINEAFF.

The CDR3, as DNA: TGTGCCAGCAGCTTAGCGGGGTGGGGCACAGATACGCAGTATTTT. Translation gives CASSLAGWGTDTQYF. The genes are TRBV7-8 and TRBJ2-3, with D uncertain. This CDR3 spans 15 amino acids. V was pared by 0 bases and J by 1 base, with 8 bases between. Germline lookup yields CDR1 SGHVS and CDR2 FQNEAQ.

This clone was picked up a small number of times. The CDR3 loop reads CASSPGTSGGSGELFF. The CDR3 region has the DNA TGTGCCAGCTCACCTGGGACTAGCGGAGGGAGCGGGGAGCTGTTTTTT. The chain is built from TRBV18 and TRBJ2-2, with 11 bases fitting TRBD2. Trimming removed 3 bases from V and 7 bases from J; junction bases left unmatched: 7. The CDR3 spans 16 residues. Germline loops: CDR1 KGHSH, CDR2 LQKENI.

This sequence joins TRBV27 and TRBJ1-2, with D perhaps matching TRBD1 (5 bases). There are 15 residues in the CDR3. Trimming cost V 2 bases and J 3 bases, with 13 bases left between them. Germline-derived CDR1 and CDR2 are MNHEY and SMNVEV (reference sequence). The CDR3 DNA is TGTGCCAGCAGTTTAGGCAGGGAACCAGACTATGGCTACACCTTC. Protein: CASSLGREPDYGYTF.

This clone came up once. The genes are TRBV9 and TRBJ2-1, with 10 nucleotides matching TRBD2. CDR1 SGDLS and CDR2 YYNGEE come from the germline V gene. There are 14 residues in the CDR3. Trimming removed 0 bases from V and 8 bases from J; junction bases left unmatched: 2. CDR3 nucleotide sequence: TGTGCCAGCAGCGTAGCTGGGACTAGCGATGAGCAGTTCTTC. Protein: CASSVAGTSDEQFF. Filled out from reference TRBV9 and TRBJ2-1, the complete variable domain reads DSGVTQTPKHLITATGQRVTLRCSPRSGDLSVYWYQQSLDQGLQFLIQYYNGEERAKGNILERFSAQQFPDLHSELNLSSLELGDSALYFCASSVAGTSDEQFFGPGTRLTVL.

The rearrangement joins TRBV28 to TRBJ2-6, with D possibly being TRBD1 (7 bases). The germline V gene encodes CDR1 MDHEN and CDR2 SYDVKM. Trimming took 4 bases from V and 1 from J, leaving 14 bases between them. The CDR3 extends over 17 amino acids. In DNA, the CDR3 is TGTGCCAGCAGTTACAGGGGTCGGGGGTCTGGGGCCAACGTCCTGACTTTC. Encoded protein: CASSYRGRGSGANVLTF.

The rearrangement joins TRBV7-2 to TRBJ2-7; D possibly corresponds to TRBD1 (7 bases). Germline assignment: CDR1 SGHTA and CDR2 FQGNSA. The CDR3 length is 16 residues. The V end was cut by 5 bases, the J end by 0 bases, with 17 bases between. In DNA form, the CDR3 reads TGTGCCAGCAGCCCAGGGGGGACTGGCCGCTCCTACGAGCAGTACTTC. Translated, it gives CASSPGGTGRSYEQYF.

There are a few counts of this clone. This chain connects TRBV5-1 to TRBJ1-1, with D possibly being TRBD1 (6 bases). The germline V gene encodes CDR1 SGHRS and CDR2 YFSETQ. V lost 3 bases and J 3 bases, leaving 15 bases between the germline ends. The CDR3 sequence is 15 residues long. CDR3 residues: CASSSGGTSDTEAFF. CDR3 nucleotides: TGCGCCAGCAGCTCCGGGGGCACCTCAGACACTGAAGCTTTCTTT.

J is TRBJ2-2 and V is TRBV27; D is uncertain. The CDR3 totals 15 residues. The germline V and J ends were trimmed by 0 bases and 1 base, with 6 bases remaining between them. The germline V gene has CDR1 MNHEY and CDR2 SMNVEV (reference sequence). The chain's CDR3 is CASSLSWVNTGELFF. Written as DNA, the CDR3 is TGTGCCAGCAGTTTATCCTGGGTGAACACCGGGGAGCTGTTTTTT.

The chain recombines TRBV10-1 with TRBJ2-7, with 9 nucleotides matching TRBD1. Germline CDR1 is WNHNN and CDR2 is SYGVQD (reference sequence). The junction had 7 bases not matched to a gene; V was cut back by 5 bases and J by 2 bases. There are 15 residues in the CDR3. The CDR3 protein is CASSQGGTGTYEQYF. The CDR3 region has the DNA TGCGCCAGCAGTCAAGGCGGGACAGGGACCTACGAGCAGTACTTC.

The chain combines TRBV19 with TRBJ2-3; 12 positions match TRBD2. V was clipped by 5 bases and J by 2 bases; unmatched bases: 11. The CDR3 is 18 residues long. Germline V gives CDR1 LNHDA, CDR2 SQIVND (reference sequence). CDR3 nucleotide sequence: TGTGCCAGTAGTCCCCCTAGCGGGGGGGCCAAGGCCACAGATACGCAGTATTTT. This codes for CASSPPSGGAKATDTQYF.

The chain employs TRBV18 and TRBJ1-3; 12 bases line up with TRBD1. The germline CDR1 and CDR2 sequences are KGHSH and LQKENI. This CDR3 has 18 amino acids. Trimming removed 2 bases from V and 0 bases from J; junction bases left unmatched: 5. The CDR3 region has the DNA TGTGCCAGCTCACCAAAGGGACAGGGGGCAGGCTCTGGAAACACCATATATTTT. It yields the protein CASSPKGQGAGSGNTIYF.

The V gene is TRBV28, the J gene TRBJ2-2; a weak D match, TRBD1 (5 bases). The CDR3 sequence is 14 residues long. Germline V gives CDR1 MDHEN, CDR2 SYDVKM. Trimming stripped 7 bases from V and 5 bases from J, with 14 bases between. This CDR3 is CASNELAGTGELFF. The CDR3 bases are TGTGCCAGCAATGAACTTGCAGGGACCGGGGAGCTGTTTTTT.

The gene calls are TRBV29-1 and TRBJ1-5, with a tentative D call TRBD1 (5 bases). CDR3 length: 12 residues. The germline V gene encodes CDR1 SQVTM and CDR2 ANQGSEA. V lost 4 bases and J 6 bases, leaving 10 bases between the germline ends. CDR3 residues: CSVGGEGQPQHF. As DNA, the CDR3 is TGCAGCGTTGGGGGGGAGGGTCAGCCCCAGCATTTT.

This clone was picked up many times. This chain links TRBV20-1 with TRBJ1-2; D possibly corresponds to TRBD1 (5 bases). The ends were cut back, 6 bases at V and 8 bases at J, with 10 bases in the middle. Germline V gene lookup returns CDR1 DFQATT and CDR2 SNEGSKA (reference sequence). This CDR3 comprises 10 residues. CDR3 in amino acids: CSAHKGGYTF. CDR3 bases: TGCAGTGCCCATAAGGGGGGCTACACCTTC.

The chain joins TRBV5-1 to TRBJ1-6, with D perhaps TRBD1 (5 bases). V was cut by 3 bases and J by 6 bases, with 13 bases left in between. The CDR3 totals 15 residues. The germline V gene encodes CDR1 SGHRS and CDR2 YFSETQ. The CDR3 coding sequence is TGCGCCAGCAGCTCCGGGACCCTCCGTAATTCACCCCTCCACTTT. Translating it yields CASSSGTLRNSPLHF.

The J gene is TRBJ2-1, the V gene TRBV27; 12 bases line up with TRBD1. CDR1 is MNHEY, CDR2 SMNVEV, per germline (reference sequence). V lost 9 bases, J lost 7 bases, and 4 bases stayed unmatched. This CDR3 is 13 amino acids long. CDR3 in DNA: TGTGCCAGTGGGACAGGGGGCAGGAATGAGCAGTTCTTC. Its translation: CASGTGGRNEQFF.

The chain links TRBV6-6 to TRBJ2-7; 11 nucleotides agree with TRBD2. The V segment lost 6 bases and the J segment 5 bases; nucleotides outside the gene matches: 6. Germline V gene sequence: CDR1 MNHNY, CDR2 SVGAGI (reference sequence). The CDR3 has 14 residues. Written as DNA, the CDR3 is TGTGCCAGCAGAATAGCGGGAGGGCCAGACGAGCAGTACTTC. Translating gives CASRIAGGPDEQYF.

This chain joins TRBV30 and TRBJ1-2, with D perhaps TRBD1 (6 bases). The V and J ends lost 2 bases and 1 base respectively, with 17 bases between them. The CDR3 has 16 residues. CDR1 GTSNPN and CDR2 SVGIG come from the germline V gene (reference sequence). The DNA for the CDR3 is TGTGCCTGGAGTTGGCCAGGGGCTACATTTAACTATGGCTACACCTTC. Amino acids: CAWSWPGATFNYGYTF.

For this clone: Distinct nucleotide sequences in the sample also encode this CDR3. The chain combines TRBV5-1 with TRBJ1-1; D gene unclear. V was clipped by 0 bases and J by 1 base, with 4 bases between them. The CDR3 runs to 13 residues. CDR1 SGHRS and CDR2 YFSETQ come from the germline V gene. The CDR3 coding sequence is TGCGCCAGCAGCTTGGTTCCGAACACTGAAGCTTTCTTT. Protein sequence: CASSLVPNTEAFF. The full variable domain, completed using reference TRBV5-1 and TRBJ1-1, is KAGVTQTPRYLIKTRGQQVTLSCSPISGHRSVSWYQQTPGQGLQFLFEYFSETQRNKGNFPGRFSGRQFSNSRSEMNVSTLELGDSALYLCASSLVPNTEAFFGQGTRLTVV.

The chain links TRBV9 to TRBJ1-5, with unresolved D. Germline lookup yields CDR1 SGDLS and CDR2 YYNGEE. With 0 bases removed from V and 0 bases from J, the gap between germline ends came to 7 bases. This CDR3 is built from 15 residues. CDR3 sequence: CASSVDEGSNQPQHF. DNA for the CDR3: TGTGCCAGCAGCGTAGATGAGGGTAGCAATCAGCCCCAGCATTTT.

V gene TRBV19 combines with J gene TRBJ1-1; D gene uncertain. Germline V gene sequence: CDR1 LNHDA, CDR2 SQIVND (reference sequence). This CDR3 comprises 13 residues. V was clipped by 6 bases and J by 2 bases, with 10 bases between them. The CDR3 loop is CASSTVANTEAFF. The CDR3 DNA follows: TGTGCCAGTAGCACAGTGGCCAACACTGAAGCTTTCTTT.

CDR3 nucleotides: TGTGCCAGCAGTGTGGGACTAGGAGTTAATGAGCAGTTCTTC. Protein product: CASSVGLGVNEQFF. This chain uses TRBV2 with TRBJ2-1; 8 bases align to TRBD2. This CDR3 contains 14 residues. The junction had 6 bases not matched to a gene; V was cut back by 4 bases and J by 7 bases. Germline CDR1 is SNHLY and CDR2 is FYNNEI.

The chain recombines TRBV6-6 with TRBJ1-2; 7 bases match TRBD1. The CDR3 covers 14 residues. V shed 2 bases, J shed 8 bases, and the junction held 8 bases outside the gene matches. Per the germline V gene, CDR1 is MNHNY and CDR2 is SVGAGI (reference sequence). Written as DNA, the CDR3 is TGTGCCAGCAGTTACGCCCAAGGGGGCAACGGCTACACCTTC. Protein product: CASSYAQGGNGYTF.